The rows below give T cell receptor beta chains drawn from one sample of a study of T cell changes during pregnancy in multiple sclerosis. Assay used: immunoSEQ multiplex PCR; TCRdb lists only in-frame clones, some missing. The sample shows about 18,000 clones, about nine tenths of them seen only once. Material: CD8+ T cells from peripheral blood mononuclear cells, obtained in the third trimester of pregnancy. These receptors were obtained from a female donor in good health, enrolled as a control in a pregnancy study. The CDR3 runs from the conserved cysteine through the conserved F or W. The order of the fields is V gene, J gene, CDR3 protein.

TRBV2,TRBJ1-1,CASSSSGLGGTEAFF
TRBV2,TRBJ2-7,CASSHTVYEQYF
TRBV2,TRBJ2-3,CASGTSGIASTDTQYF
TRBV13,TRBJ1-6,CASRKREGGPRNSPLHF
TRBV14,TRBJ2-7,CASSQDAGGQDEQYF
TRBV7-6,TRBJ2-7,CASSPGRGSSYEQYF
TRBV29-1,TRBJ2-3,CSVRSSGGADTQYF
TRBV25-1,TRBJ1-1,CASSDFRGEAFF
TRBV7-8,TRBJ2-7,CASSPGLAGGLFHEQYF
TRBV5-1,TRBJ2-1,CASSLRASGYNEQFF
TRBV27,TRBJ1-5,CASADGDVWPQHF
TRBV19,TRBJ1-1,CASSITGVHTEAFF
TRBV19,TRBJ2-5,CASSLDSEETQYF
TRBV27,TRBJ1-1,CASSLGGNTEAFF
TRBV11-2,TRBJ2-1,CASSLSGRERADEQFF
TRBV10-2,TRBJ1-4,CASSPRTGGATNEKLFF
TRBV15,TRBJ2-5,CATSRLRGRETQYF
TRBV19,TRBJ2-1,CASSIGFGGIPNEQFF
TRBV5-6,TRBJ2-1,CASSLEGLAPSYNEQFF
TRBV28,TRBJ2-1,CASSSWGGDYNEQFF
TRBV27,TRBJ2-1,CASSAGTVYNEQFF
TRBV4-1,TRBJ2-7,CASSQELASGVQDF
TRBV29-1,TRBJ2-7,CSVEGGTTYEQYF
TRBV27,TRBJ2-3,CASSLSWGQGGTDTQYF
TRBV29-1,TRBJ2-7,CSVVGAGGYEQYF
TRBV7-9,TRBJ2-1,CASSPGTPWQFF
TRBV11-2,TRBJ2-1,CASSAFGTSRYNEQFF
TRBV19,TRBJ2-5,CASSMTSGQETQYF
TRBV4-2,TRBJ2-6,CASSQDAGGSGANVLTF
TRBV14,TRBJ2-3,CASSPTGPDTQYF
TRBV9,TRBJ1-4,CASSSRTSGAGEKLFF
TRBV2,TRBJ1-1,CASSSGGRHMNTEAFF
TRBV27,TRBJ2-5,CASSLNQGVFQETQYF